This section outlines one T cell receptor beta chain sequence together with its context. This entry is derived from a study of blood T cells in healthy people across ages. Sample-barcoded 5' priming and a J-beta primer mix drove a second PCR of about 6 to 12 cycles. Each cDNA was tagged by a template-switch adaptor containing 12 random nucleotides. TCRdb independently ran MiXCR on the 5' RACE reads; one entry per CDR3 protein. The sample gives around 800,000 distinct CDR3 sequences, about half of which show up once; about a sixth is in the top ten. CDR1 is MNHEY, CDR2 SMNVEV, per germline (reference sequence). J gave up 3 bases and V 2 bases, and 1 base lay outside the gene matches. The length of the CDR3 is 14 residues. At least 6 micrograms of total RNA were extracted per sample.

The sequence was obtained from a man at least 80 years old in good health. The chain is built from TRBV27 and TRBJ1-2; 9 bases are a match to TRBD1. The sample taken for sequencing was blood. CDR3 DNA sequence: TGTGCCAGCAGTTTAGGGACAGGGCACTATGGCTACACCTTC. Translation gives CASSLGTGHYGYTF.